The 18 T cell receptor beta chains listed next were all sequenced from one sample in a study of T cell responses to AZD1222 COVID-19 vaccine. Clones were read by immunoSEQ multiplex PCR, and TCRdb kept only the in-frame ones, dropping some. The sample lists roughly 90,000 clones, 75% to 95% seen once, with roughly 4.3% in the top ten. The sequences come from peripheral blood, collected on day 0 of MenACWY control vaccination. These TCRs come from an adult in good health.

The CDR3 nucleotides read TGTGCCAGCAGTTCCCTGGCCGGGGGAAATCAGCCCCAGCATTTT. Protein product: CASSSLAGGNQPQHF. This chain links TRBV28 with TRBJ1-5, with D tentatively TRBD1 (5 bases). This CDR3 is built from 15 residues. Germline CDR1 reads MDHEN; CDR2 reads SYDVKM. V was trimmed by 4 bases and J by 4 bases, leaving 14 bases between them.

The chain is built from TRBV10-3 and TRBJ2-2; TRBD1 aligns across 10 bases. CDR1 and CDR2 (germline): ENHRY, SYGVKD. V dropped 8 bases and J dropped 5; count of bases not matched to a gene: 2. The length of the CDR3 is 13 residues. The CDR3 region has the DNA TGTGCCATCCGGGACAGGGGAACCGGGGAGCTGTTTTTT. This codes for CAIRDRGTGELFF.

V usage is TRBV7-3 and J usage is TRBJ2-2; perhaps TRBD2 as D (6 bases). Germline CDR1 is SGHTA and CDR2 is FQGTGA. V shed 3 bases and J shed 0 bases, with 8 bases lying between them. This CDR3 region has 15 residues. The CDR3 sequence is CASSFGRPNTGELFF. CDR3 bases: TGTGCCAGCAGCTTCGGGAGACCGAACACCGGGGAGCTGTTTTTT. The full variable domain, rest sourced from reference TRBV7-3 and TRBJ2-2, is GAGVSQTPSNKVTEKGKYVELRCDPISGHTALYWYRQSLGQGPEFLIYFQGTGAADDSGLPNDRFFAVRPEGSVSTLKIQRTERGDSAVYLCASSFGRPNTGELFFGEGSRLTVL.

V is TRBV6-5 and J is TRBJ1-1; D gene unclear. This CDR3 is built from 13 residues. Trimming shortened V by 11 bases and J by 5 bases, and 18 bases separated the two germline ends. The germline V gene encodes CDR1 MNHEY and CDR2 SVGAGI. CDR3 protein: CAVRRASGTEAFF. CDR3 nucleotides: TGTGCCGTCCGTCGGGCATCTGGGACTGAAGCTTTCTTT.

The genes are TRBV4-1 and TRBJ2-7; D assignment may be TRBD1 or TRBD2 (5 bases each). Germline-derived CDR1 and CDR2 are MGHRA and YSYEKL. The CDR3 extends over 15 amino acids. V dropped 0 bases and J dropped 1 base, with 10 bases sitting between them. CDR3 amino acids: CASSQDRDGSYEQYF. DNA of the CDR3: TGCGCCAGCAGCCAAGACAGGGACGGTTCCTACGAGCAGTACTTC.

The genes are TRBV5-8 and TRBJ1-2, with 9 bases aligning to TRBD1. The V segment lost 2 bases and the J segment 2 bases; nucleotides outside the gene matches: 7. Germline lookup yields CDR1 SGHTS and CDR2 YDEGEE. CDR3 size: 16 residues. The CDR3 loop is CASSFSPGTGNYGYTF. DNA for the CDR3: TGTGCCAGCAGCTTCAGTCCCGGGACAGGGAACTATGGCTACACCTTC.

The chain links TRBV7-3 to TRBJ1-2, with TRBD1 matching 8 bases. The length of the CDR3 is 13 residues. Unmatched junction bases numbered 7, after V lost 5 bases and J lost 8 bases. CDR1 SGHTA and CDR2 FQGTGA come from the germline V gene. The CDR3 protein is CASSPGQGEGYTF. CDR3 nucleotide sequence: TGTGCCAGCAGCCCCGGACAGGGAGAGGGCTACACCTTC.

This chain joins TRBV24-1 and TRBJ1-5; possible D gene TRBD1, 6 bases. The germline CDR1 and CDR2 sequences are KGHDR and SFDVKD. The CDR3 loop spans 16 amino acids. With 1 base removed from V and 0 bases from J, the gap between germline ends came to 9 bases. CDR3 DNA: TGTGCCACCAGTGATTTTCGACAGGTTAGCAATCAGCCCCAGCATTTT. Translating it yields CATSDFRQVSNQPQHF.

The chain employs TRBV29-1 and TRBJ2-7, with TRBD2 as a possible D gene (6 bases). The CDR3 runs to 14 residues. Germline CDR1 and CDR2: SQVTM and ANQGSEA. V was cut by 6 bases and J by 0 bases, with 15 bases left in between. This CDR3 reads CSVSPGVLSYEQYF. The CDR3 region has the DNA TGCAGCGTCTCCCCGGGGGTCCTCTCCTACGAGCAGTACTTC.

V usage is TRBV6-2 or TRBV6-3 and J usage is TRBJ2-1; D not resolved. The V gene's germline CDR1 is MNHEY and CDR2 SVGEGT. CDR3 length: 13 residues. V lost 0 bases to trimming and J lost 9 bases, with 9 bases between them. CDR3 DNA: TGTGCCAGCAGTTACTCGACCCCGCCTGAGCAGTTCTTC. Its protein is CASSYSTPPEQFF.

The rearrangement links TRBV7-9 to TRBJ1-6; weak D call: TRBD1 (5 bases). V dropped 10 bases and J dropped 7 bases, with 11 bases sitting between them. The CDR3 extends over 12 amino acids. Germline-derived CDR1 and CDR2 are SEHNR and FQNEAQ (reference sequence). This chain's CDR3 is CATGGGNSPLHF. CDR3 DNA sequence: TGTGCCACCGGGGGTGGGAATTCACCCCTCCACTTT.

CDR3 sequence reads: CSAGVGGMNTEAFF. The CDR3 DNA is TGCAGCGCCGGCGTGGGGGGAATGAACACTGAAGCTTTCTTT. The gene calls are TRBV29-1 and TRBJ1-1; possible D gene TRBD1, 5 bases. Trimming shortened V by 7 bases and J by 0 bases, and 15 bases separated the two germline ends. From germline, CDR1 is SQVTM and CDR2 ANQGSEA. The CDR3 has 14 amino acids.

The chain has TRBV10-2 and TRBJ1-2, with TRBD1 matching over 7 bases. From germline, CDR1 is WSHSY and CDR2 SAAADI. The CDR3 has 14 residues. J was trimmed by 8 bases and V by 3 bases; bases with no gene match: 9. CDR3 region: CASSDGQGVVGYTF. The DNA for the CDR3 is TGCGCCAGCAGTGATGGGCAGGGGGTAGTCGGCTACACCTTC.

The CDR3 DNA reads as TGTGCCTCCCGAAAGGCTCTGCAGTACTTC. This sequence encodes CASRKALQYF. This rearrangement joins TRBV28 to TRBJ2-7; the D is unclear. This CDR3 region has 10 residues. Trimming removed 11 bases from V and 9 bases from J, with 14 bases in between. Germline V gene data show CDR1 as MDHEN and CDR2 as SYDVKM.

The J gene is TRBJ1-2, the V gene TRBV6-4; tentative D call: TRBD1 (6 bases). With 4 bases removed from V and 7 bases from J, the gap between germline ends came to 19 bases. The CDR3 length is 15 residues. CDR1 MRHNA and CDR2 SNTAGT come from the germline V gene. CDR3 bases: TGTGCCAGCAGTGCTGAGGGGGAAGAAGGTGGTGGCTACACCTTC. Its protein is CASSAEGEEGGGYTF.

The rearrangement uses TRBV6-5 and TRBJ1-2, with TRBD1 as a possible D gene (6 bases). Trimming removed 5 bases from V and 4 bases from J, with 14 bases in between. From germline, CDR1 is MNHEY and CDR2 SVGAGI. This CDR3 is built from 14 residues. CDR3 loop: CASSLRGPGYGYTF. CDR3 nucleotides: TGTGCCAGCAGTCTCCGGGGGCCTGGCTATGGCTACACCTTC.

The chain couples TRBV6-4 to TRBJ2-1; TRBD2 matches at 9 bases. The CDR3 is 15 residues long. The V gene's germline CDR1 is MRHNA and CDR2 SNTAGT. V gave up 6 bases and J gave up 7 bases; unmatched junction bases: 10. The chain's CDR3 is CASSLRETSGNEQFF. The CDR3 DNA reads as TGTGCCAGCAGCCTTCGAGAGACTAGCGGTAATGAGCAGTTCTTC.

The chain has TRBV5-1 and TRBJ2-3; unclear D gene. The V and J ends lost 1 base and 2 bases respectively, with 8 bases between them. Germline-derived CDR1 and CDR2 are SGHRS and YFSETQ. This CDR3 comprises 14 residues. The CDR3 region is CASSLPLTTDTQYF. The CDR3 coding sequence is TGCGCCAGCAGCTTGCCCCTGACCACAGATACGCAGTATTTT.